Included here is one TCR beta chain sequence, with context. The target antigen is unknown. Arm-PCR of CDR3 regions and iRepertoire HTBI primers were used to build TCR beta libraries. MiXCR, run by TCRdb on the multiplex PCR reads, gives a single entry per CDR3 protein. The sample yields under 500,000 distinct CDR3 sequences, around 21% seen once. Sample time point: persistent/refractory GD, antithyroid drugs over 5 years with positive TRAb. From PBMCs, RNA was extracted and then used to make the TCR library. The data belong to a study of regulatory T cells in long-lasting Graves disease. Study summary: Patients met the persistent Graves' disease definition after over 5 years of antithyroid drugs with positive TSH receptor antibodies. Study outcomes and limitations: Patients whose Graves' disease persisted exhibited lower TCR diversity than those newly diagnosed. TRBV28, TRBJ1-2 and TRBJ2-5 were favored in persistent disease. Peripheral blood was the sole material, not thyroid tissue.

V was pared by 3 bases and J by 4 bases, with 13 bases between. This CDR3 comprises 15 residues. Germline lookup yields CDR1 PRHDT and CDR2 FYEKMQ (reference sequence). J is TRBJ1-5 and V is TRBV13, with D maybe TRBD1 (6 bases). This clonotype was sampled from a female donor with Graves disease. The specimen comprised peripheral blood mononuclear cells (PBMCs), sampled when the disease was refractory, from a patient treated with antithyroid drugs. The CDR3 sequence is CASSFGTGPNQPQHF. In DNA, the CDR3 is TGTGCCAGCAGCTTTGGAACAGGGCCTAATCAGCCCCAGCATTTT.